These T cell receptor beta chains were read from a single sample in a study of T-cell reconstitution after alpha-beta-depleted transplantation in children. TCRdb reprocessed the PCR reads via MiXCR and lists one record per CDR3 protein. The sample contains 150,000 to 250,000 distinct CDR3 sequences, about 14% of which appear only once. Sequenced here: PBMCs from the stem cell graft donor, sampled from the stem cell graft. The origin of the receptors is a human donor who donated a stem cell graft to a child with acute lymphoblastic leukemia. Both conserved end residues are part of each CDR3. The D gene is left open where the match is weak. The size field is filled for only some rows; it gives once, few, many or a size class.

V: TRBV10-3
D: TRBD1
J: TRBJ1-1
size: many
CDR3: CAISDPLDRAYAEAFF
DNA: TGTGCCATCAGTGACCCCTTGGACAGGGCTTATGCTGAAGCTTTCTTT

V: TRBV29-1
D: .
J: TRBJ1-1
size: .
CDR3: CSVAETLNTESFF
DNA: TGCAGCGTGGCTGAGACCCTGAACACTGAATCTTTCTTT

V: TRBV3-1
D: TRBD1
J: TRBJ1-6
size: .
CDR3: CASSSSPRQGARGNSPLHF
DNA: TGTGCCAGCAGCTCCTCACCCCGCCAGGGGGCGAGGGGTAATTCACCCCTCCACTTT

V: TRBV20-1
D: .
J: TRBJ2-5
size: many
CDR3: CSARILGERAETQYF
DNA: TGCAGTGCTAGGATTTTGGGGGAGAGGGCAGAGACCCAGTACTTC

V: TRBV12-3/TRBV12-4
D: .
J: TRBJ1-1
size: many
CDR3: CASSLGRTNTEAFF
DNA: TGTGCCAGCAGTTTAGGGCGGACCAACACTGAAGCTTTCTTT

V: TRBV12-3/TRBV12-4
D: .
J: TRBJ2-2
size: .
CDR3: CASRRSGDLKNTGELFF
DNA: TGTGCCAGCAGGAGATCAGGGGATCTGAAAAACACCGGGGAGCTGTTTTTT

V: TRBV5-1
D: .
J: TRBJ1-1
size: many
CDR3: CASSSTGTSEAFF
DNA: TGCGCCAGCAGCTCGACAGGCACATCTGAAGCTTTCTTT

V: TRBV30
D: .
J: TRBJ1-6
size: few
CDR3: CAWSEEEFSPLHF
DNA: TGTGCCTGGAGCGAAGAAGAGTTTTCACCCCTCCACTTT

V: TRBV12-3/TRBV12-4
D: .
J: TRBJ2-4
size: many
CDR3: CASSAGLDIQYF
DNA: TGTGCCAGCAGCGCGGGACTCGACATTCAGTACTTC

V: TRBV20-1
D: TRBD2
J: TRBJ2-3
size: many
CDR3: CSAQGLAGEGDTQYF
DNA: TGCAGTGCCCAGGGACTAGCGGGAGAGGGAGATACGCAGTATTTT

V: TRBV27
D: .
J: TRBJ2-7
size: .
CDR3: CASSFRGASYEQYF
DNA: TGTGCCAGCAGTTTCCGGGGGGCCTCCTACGAGCAGTACTTC

V: TRBV12-3/TRBV12-4
D: .
J: TRBJ2-5
size: many
CDR3: CATSEGARQETQYF
DNA: TGTGCCACGTCTGAAGGCGCCCGTCAAGAGACCCAGTACTTC

V: TRBV6-5
D: TRBD1
J: TRBJ2-3
size: many
CDR3: CASHDYRGFTDTQYF
DNA: TGTGCCAGCCATGATTACAGGGGGTTCACAGATACGCAGTATTTT

V: TRBV5-4
D: TRBD2
J: TRBJ2-1
size: many
CDR3: CASSLAGLAGSNEQFF
DNA: TGTGCCAGCAGCCTGGCAGGACTAGCGGGATCCAATGAGCAGTTCTTC

V: TRBV5-1
D: .
J: TRBJ2-5
size: many
CDR3: CASSLDETQYF
DNA: TGCGCCAGCAGCTTGGACGAGACCCAGTACTTC

V: TRBV5-1
D: .
J: TRBJ1-4
size: many
CDR3: CASSLADGATNEKLFF
DNA: TGCGCCAGCAGCTTGGCTGACGGAGCAACTAATGAAAAACTGTTTTTT

V: TRBV5-1
D: .
J: TRBJ2-1
size: .
CDR3: CASSIAEPSYNEQFF
DNA: TGCGCCAGCAGCATAGCGGAACCCTCCTACAATGAGCAGTTCTTC

V: TRBV11-2
D: TRBD2
J: TRBJ2-6
size: many
CDR3: CASSLVRGETFSGANVLTF
DNA: TGTGCCAGCAGCTTAGTTCGGGGGGAAACCTTCTCTGGGGCCAACGTCCTGACTTTC

V: TRBV12-3/TRBV12-4
D: .
J: TRBJ1-2
size: .
CDR3: CASSPPLMNYGYTF
DNA: TGTGCCAGCAGTCCGCCCCTCATGAACTATGGCTACACCTTC

V: TRBV9
D: .
J: TRBJ2-7
size: many
CDR3: CASSVDPQGLEQYF
DNA: TGTGCCAGCAGCGTAGATCCGCAGGGACTCGAGCAGTACTTC

V: TRBV5-1
D: TRBD1
J: TRBJ2-5
size: many
CDR3: CASSPTGGEKTQYF
DNA: TGCGCCAGCAGCCCGACAGGGGGCGAAAAGACCCAGTACTTC

V: TRBV5-1
D: .
J: TRBJ2-7
size: few
CDR3: CASSLPGSGMDEQYF
DNA: TGCGCCAGCAGTCTACCGGGTTCCGGCATGGACGAGCAGTACTTC

V: TRBV29-1
D: .
J: TRBJ2-5
size: many
CDR3: CSVYAPGQIQETQYF
DNA: TGCAGCGTTTATGCCCCCGGGCAGATCCAAGAGACCCAGTACTTC

V: TRBV29-1
D: .
J: TRBJ1-1
size: many
CDR3: CSVAPGEIAFF
DNA: TGCAGCGTCGCACCAGGGGAAATAGCTTTCTTT

V: TRBV5-1
D: .
J: TRBJ2-5
size: many
CDR3: CASTSRGETQYF
DNA: TGCGCCAGCACATCCCGGGGTGAGACCCAGTACTTC

V: TRBV5-1
D: TRBD2
J: TRBJ2-3
size: many
CDR3: CASRFQGGSTDTQYF
DNA: TGCGCCAGCAGGTTTCAGGGAGGGAGCACAGATACGCAGTATTTT

V: TRBV12-5
D: TRBD1
J: TRBJ2-7
size: many
CDR3: CASGPDPGQGASYEQYF
DNA: TGTGCTAGTGGTCCCGATCCGGGACAGGGGGCCTCCTACGAGCAGTACTTC

V: TRBV20-1
D: .
J: TRBJ2-1
size: .
CDR3: CSARVGRDGFDEQFF
DNA: TGCAGTGCTAGAGTGGGGCGGGACGGTTTCGATGAGCAGTTCTTC

V: TRBV19
D: TRBD2
J: TRBJ2-2
size: many
CDR3: CASRGSGSQTGELFF
DNA: TGTGCCAGCCGGGGTAGCGGGAGTCAGACCGGGGAGCTGTTTTTT